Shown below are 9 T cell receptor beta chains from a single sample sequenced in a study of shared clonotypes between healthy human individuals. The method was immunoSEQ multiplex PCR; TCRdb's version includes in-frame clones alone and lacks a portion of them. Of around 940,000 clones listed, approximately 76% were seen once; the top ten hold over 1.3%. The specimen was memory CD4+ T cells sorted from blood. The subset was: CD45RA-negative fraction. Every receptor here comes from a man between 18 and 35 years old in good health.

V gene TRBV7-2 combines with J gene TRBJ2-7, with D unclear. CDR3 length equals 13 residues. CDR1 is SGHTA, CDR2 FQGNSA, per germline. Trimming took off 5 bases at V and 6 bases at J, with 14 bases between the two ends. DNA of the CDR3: TGTGCCAGCAGCGTATTGGCCGACCTCGAGCAGTACTTC. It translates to CASSVLADLEQYF.

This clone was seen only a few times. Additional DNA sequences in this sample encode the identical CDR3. CDR3 in amino acids: CASSLVAGGFQETQYF. CDR3 bases: TGTGCCAGCAGCTTGGTGGCGGGGGGATTCCAAGAGACCCAGTACTTC. The chain uses TRBV5-4 and TRBJ2-5, with TRBD2 matching 8 bases. There are 16 residues in the CDR3. Per germline, CDR1 SGHNT and CDR2 YYREEE (reference sequence). J lost 1 base, V lost 0 bases, and 5 bases had no gene match. Looking up the rest from reference TRBV5-4 and TRBJ2-5 gives the full variable domain: ETGVTQSPTHLIKTRGQQVTLRCSSQSGHNTVSWYQQALGQGPQFIFQYYREEENGRGNFPPRFSGLQFPNYSSELNVNALELDDSALYLCASSLVAGGFQETQYFGPGTRLLVL.

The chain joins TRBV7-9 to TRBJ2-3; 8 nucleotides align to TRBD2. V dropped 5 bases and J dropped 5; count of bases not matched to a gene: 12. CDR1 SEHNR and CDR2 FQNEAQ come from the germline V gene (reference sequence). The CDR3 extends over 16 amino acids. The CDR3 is CASSPLGAGDGDTQYF. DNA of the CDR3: TGTGCCAGCAGCCCCTTGGGAGCGGGAGATGGAGATACGCAGTATTTT.

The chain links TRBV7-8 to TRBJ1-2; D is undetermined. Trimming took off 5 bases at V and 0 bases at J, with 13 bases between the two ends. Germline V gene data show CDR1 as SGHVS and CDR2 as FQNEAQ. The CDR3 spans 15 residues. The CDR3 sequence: CASSNGEGANYGYTF. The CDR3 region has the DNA TGTGCCAGCAGCAACGGAGAGGGAGCTAACTATGGCTACACCTTC.

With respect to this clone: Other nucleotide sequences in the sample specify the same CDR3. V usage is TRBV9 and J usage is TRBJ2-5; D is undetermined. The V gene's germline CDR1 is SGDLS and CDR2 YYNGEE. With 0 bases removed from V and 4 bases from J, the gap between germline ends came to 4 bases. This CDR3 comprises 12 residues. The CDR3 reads CASSVGGETQYF. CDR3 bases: TGTGCCAGCAGCGTAGGTGGAGAGACCCAGTACTTC.

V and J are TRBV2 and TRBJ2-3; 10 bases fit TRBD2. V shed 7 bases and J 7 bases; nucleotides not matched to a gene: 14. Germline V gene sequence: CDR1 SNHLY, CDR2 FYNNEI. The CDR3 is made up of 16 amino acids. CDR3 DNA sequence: TGTGCCAGCATGAATGCCCTAGCGGGAGCGTCTTATACGCAGTATTTT. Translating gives CASMNALAGASYTQYF.

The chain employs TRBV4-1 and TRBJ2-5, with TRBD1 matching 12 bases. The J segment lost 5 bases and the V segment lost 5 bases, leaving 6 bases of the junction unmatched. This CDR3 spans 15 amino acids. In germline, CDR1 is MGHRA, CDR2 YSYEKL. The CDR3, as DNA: TGCGCCAGCAGCGGGACAGGGGGCGCTGGGGAGACCCAGTACTTC. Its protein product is CASSGTGGAGETQYF.

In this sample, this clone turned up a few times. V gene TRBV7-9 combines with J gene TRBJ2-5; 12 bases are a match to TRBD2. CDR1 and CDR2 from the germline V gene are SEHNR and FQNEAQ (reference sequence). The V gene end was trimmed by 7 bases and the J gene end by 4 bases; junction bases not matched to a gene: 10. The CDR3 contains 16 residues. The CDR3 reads CASTLTSGGGRETQYF. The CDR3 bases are TGTGCCAGCACCCTGACTAGCGGGGGAGGTAGAGAGACCCAGTACTTC. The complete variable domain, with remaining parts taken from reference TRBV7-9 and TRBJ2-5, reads DTGVSQNPRHKITKRGQNVTFRCDPISEHNRLYWYRQTLGQGPEFLTYFQNEAQLEKSRLLSDRFSAERPKGSFSTLEIQRTEQGDSAMYLCASTLTSGGGRETQYFGPGTRLLVL.

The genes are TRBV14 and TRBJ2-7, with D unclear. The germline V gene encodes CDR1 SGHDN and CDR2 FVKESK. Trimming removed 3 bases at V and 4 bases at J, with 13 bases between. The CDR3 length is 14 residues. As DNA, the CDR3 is TGTGCCAGCAGCCACTTACTCAGGTGGTACGAGCAGTACTTC. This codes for CASSHLLRWYEQYF.